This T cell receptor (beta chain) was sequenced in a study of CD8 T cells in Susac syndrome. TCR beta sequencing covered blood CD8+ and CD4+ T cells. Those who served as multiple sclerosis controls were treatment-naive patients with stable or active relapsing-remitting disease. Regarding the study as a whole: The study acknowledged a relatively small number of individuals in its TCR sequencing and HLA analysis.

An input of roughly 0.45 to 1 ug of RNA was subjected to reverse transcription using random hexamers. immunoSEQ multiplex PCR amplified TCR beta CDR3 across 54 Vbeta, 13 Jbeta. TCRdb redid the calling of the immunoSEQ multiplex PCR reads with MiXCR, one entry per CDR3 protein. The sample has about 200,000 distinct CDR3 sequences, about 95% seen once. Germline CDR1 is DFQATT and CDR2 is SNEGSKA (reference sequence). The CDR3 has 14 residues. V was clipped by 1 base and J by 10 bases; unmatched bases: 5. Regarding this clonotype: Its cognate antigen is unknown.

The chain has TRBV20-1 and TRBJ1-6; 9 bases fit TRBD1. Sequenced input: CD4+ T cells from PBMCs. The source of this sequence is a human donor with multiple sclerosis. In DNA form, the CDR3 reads TGCAGTGCTAGAGTACGGGACAGGGACTCACCCCTCCACTTT. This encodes CSARVRDRDSPLHF.